Below are 24 T cell receptor beta chains sequenced from a single sample in a study of Graves' ophthalmopathy and Graves' hyperthyroidism. Amplified TCR beta CDR3 regions were obtained using RNA transcripts as template. RT-PCR with HTBI primers came first, then second-round multiplex PCR. Each CDR3 protein is one row after TCRdb ran MiXCR on the multiplex PCR reads. The data hold about 480,000 distinct CDR3 sequences, with roughly an eighth observed a single time. The sample was blood. All receptors come from a woman aged 25-40 years with Graves' ophthalmopathy.

The chain carries TRBV19 and TRBJ2-6; D is unclear. In germline, CDR1 is LNHDA, CDR2 SQIVND (reference sequence). The CDR3 length is 15 residues. V was trimmed by 5 bases and J by 0 bases, leaving 8 bases between them. CDR3 DNA sequence: TGTGCCAGTAGTGTACCCCGCTCTGGGGCCAACGTCCTGACTTTC. Its protein is CASSVPRSGANVLTF.

The chain is built from TRBV2 and TRBJ2-2; D gene unclear. Looked up from germline, CDR1 is SNHLY and CDR2 is FYNNEI. The CDR3 runs 13 residues. Trimming removed 11 bases at V and 1 base at J, with 11 bases between. The CDR3 sequence: CAPKLENTGELFF. In DNA form, the CDR3 reads TGTGCCCCCAAACTGGAGAACACCGGGGAGCTGTTTTTT.

This clonotype showed up many times. The CDR3 is CASSFRESYEQYF. As DNA, the CDR3 is TGTGCCAGCAGTTTCAGAGAATCCTACGAGCAGTACTTC. The chain employs TRBV12-3 or TRBV12-4 and TRBJ2-7; D unresolved. This CDR3 is built from 13 residues. V lost 3 bases to trimming and J lost 1 base, with 7 bases between them.

The chain has TRBV3-1 and TRBJ2-7; D is unresolved. The CDR3 totals 16 residues. Between the trimmed V and J ends, which lost 1 base and 0 bases, there was a span of 13 bases. Germline-derived CDR1 and CDR2 are LGHDT and YNNKEL (reference sequence). The chain's CDR3 is CASSQGISVSSYEQYF. As DNA, the CDR3 is TGTGCCAGCAGCCAAGGAATATCGGTGAGCTCCTACGAGCAGTACTTC.

There are a few counts of this clonotype. The chain carries TRBV11-2 and TRBJ1-5; TRBD1 matches at 7 bases. The germline V gene has CDR1 SGHAT and CDR2 FQNNGV. V trimming: 1 base; J trimming: 0 bases; junction bases outside the gene matches: 9. There are 18 residues in the CDR3. The CDR3 sequence is CASSLVAGGAYSNQPQHF. The CDR3 nucleotides read TGTGCCAGCAGCTTAGTTGCAGGGGGAGCTTATAGCAATCAGCCCCAGCATTTT.

This chain joins TRBV19 and TRBJ2-7, with no clear D. There are 15 residues in the CDR3. Germline V lookup: CDR1 LNHDA, CDR2 SQIVND (reference sequence). Trimming took 5 bases from V and 0 from J, leaving 14 bases between them. This CDR3 reads CASSRRTESSYEQYF. The CDR3 nucleotides are TGTGCCAGTAGTCGCCGGACGGAGAGCTCCTACGAGCAGTACTTC.

The chain couples TRBV7-2 to TRBJ2-7; D remains unclear. The germline gives CDR1 SGHTA, CDR2 FQGNSA. V lost 1 base to trimming and J lost 5 bases, with 9 bases between them. The CDR3 has 13 residues. The CDR3 reads CASSLGPKDEQYF. The CDR3 bases are TGTGCCAGCAGCTTAGGGCCGAAAGACGAGCAGTACTTC. Full variable domain (outside the CDR3, taken from reference TRBV7-2 and TRBJ2-7): GAGVSQSPSNKVTEKGKDVELRCDPISGHTALYWYRQSLGQGLEFLIYFQGNSAPDKSGLPSDRFSAERTGGSVSTLTIQRTQQEDSAVYLCASSLGPKDEQYFGPGTRLTVT.

This clonotype was detected ten times or more. The rearrangement links TRBV12-3 or TRBV12-4 to TRBJ1-3; the match to TRBD1 covers 8 bases. V lost 5 bases to trimming and J lost 7 bases; unmatched junction nucleotides: 13. This CDR3 contains 16 residues. CDR3 amino acids: CASSQPDREIGNTIYF. Here the CDR3 DNA reads TGTGCCAGCAGTCAGCCGGACAGGGAAATTGGCAACACCATATATTTT.

There are many counts of this clonotype. The chain has TRBV5-1 and TRBJ2-3; D is perhaps TRBD2 (6 bases). Germline V gene lookup returns CDR1 SGHRS and CDR2 YFSETQ. The CDR3 covers 16 residues. The V end was cut by 0 bases, the J end by 4 bases, with 15 bases between. CDR3 loop: CASSLALLADSDTQYF. The CDR3 DNA follows: TGCGCCAGCAGCTTGGCCTTATTAGCGGACTCAGATACGCAGTATTTT.

This clonotype was recorded many times. The gene calls are TRBV5-1 and TRBJ1-1; TRBD1 matches 8 bases. CDR1 is SGHRS, CDR2 YFSETQ, per germline. The CDR3 consists of 15 residues. Trimming at V came to 4 bases and at J to 1 base, leaving 6 bases not matched to a gene. The chain's CDR3 is CASSVQGAANTEAFF. The DNA of the CDR3 is TGCGCCAGCAGCGTGCAGGGGGCGGCGAACACTGAAGCTTTCTTT.

This clonotype was picked up a small number of times. The germline gene is not matched at one end of the junction; a read error may be the cause. The chain uses TRBV5-1 and TRBJ1-1; TRBD1 agrees at 7 bases. The germline CDR1 and CDR2 sequences are SGHRS and YFSETQ. The CDR3 has 14 amino acids. CDR3 loop: CASSLPGQNTEDFF. CDR3 sequence (DNA): TGCGCCAGCAGCTTGCCGGGACAGAACACTGAAGATTTCTTT.

This clonotype was detected ten times or more. The chain couples TRBV28 to TRBJ2-7; 10 nucleotides match TRBD2. J lost 3 bases, V lost 4 bases, and 9 bases had no gene match. The germline V gene has CDR1 MDHEN and CDR2 SYDVKM. This CDR3 has 16 amino acids. CDR3 coding DNA: TGTGCCAGCAGTTCACCCGCAGCTAGCGGGAGCTACGAGCAGTACTTC. Encoded protein: CASSSPAASGSYEQYF.

The sample holds many counts of this clonotype. V and J are TRBV7-2 and TRBJ2-5; 10 bases match TRBD1. This CDR3 spans 14 amino acids. CDR1 SGHTA and CDR2 FQGNSA come from the germline V gene. V shed 4 bases and J 10 bases; nucleotides not matched to a gene: 9. The CDR3 DNA follows: TGTGCCAGCAGCTCGACCGGGACAGGGGTGAACCAGTACTTC. This gives the protein CASSSTGTGVNQYF.

This clonotype was seen many times. The rearrangement joins TRBV3-1 to TRBJ2-7, with D perhaps matching TRBD1 (5 bases). The length of the CDR3 is 15 residues. Germline V gives CDR1 LGHDT, CDR2 YNNKEL (reference sequence). The V and J ends lost 4 bases and 3 bases respectively, with 16 bases between them. The CDR3 coding sequence is TGTGCCAGCAGCCGAGATCCAGGGCCCCTCTACGAGCAGTACTTC. It is translated as CASSRDPGPLYEQYF.

This clonotype was counted ten times or more. The genes are TRBV27 and TRBJ1-2; D ambiguous. Trimming removed 5 bases at V and 1 base at J, with 14 bases between. The germline V gene encodes CDR1 MNHEY and CDR2 SMNVEV (reference sequence). The CDR3 runs 15 residues. CDR3 sequence reads: CASSPAAQRNYGYTF. The DNA for the CDR3 is TGTGCCAGCAGTCCTGCGGCACAGCGTAACTATGGCTACACCTTC.

This clonotype was detected many times. The CDR3 is CSILTSGPSYEQYF. CDR3 DNA: TGCAGCATACTCACTAGCGGCCCCTCCTACGAGCAGTACTTC. V and J are TRBV20-1 and TRBJ2-7, with 8 nucleotides matching TRBD2. CDR1 DFQATT and CDR2 SNEGSKA come from the germline V gene (reference sequence). The CDR3 contains 14 residues.

This clonotype has a single count. The rearrangement uses TRBV6-4 and TRBJ2-5; D remains ambiguous. Germline V gene data show CDR1 as MRHNA and CDR2 as SNTAGT. The CDR3 sequence is 15 residues long. Trimming left V 4 bases short and J 0 bases short, with 12 bases between. This CDR3 reads CASSVFRGNQETQYF. In DNA form, the CDR3 reads TGTGCCAGCAGTGTGTTCCGCGGTAACCAAGAGACCCAGTACTTC.

This clonotype was recorded a few times. The gene calls are TRBV19 and TRBJ2-5, with D hard to call. Per germline, CDR1 LNHDA and CDR2 SQIVND (reference sequence). The CDR3 loop spans 15 amino acids. V dropped 1 base and J dropped 5 bases, with 14 bases sitting between them. The DNA of the CDR3 is TGTGCCAGTAGTATAGCCCAGATCGTGGGGGAGACCCAGTACTTC. It yields the protein CASSIAQIVGETQYF.

The table lists this clonotype with many counts. The chain is built from TRBV20-1 and TRBJ2-2, with D perhaps matching TRBD1 (6 bases). This CDR3 spans 15 amino acids. Between the trimmed V and J ends, which lost 3 bases and 0 bases, there was a span of 11 bases. Germline assignment: CDR1 DFQATT and CDR2 SNEGSKA (reference sequence). The CDR3 reads CSASRDTSNTGELFF. In DNA form, the CDR3 reads TGCAGTGCTAGTCGGGACACCTCGAACACCGGGGAGCTGTTTTTT.

This clonotype was seen only a few times. Compared with germline, one end of the junction differs, possibly owing to a read error. The rearrangement uses TRBV19 and TRBJ1-1, with D maybe TRBD1 (6 bases). This CDR3 spans 13 amino acids. Germline CDR1 is LNHDA and CDR2 is SQIVND (reference sequence). CDR3 sequence: CASNPQGSAEACF. The DNA of the CDR3 is TGTGCCAGTAATCCACAGGGAAGCGCTGAAGCTTGCTTT.

This clonotype was seen many times. The chain employs TRBV12-3 or TRBV12-4 and TRBJ2-2; 9 bases align to TRBD2. The ends lost 4 bases at V and 2 bases at J; junction bases unmatched: 5. The CDR3 is made up of 16 amino acids. Written as DNA, the CDR3 is TGTGCCAGCAGTTCGGTTAGCGGGGGAAACACCGGGGAGCTGTTTTTT. It is translated as CASSSVSGGNTGELFF.

The sample holds many counts of this clonotype. This chain connects TRBV28 to TRBJ1-5; D is ambiguous. The V end lost 3 bases, the J end lost 6 bases, and 12 bases lay between the germline ends. Germline V gene data show CDR1 as MDHEN and CDR2 as SYDVKM. The CDR3 has 14 amino acids. The CDR3 bases are TGTGCCAGCAGTTTTCAAGGGTCGGGTCAGCCCCAGCATTTT. Protein sequence: CASSFQGSGQPQHF.

This clonotype was seen ten or more times. The chain links TRBV6-1 to TRBJ2-7; D unclear. Between the trimmed V and J ends, which lost 5 bases and 11 bases, there was a span of 22 bases. Germline V gene lookup returns CDR1 MNHNS and CDR2 SASEGT. CDR3 length: 14 residues. This chain's CDR3 is CASSRSTLLSQKYF. In DNA form, the CDR3 reads TGTGCCAGCAGTCGATCGACCCTTCTCTCCCAGAAGTACTTC.

This clonotype showed up many times. The rearrangement uses TRBV6-5 and TRBJ2-7, with no clear D. CDR3 length: 13 residues. The ends were cut back, 8 bases at V and 1 base at J, with 12 bases in the middle. Germline CDR1 is MNHEY and CDR2 is SVGAGI. CDR3 bases: TGTGCCAGCGTCCCTCCTTCTTCCTACGAGCAGTACTTC. The encoded protein is CASVPPSSYEQYF.